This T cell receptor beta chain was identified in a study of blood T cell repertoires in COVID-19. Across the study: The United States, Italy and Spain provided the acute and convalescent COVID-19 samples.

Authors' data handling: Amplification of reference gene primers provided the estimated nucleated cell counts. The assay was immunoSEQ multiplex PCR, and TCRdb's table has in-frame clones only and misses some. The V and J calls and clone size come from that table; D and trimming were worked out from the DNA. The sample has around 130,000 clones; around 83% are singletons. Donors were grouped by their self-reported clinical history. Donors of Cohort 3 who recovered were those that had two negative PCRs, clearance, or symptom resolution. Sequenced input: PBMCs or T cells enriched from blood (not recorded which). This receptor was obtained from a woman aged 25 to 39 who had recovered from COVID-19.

The CDR3 coding sequence is TGCGCCAGCAGCGCGGGACAGGGAGTCAACTATGGCTACACCTTC. Protein: CASSAGQGVNYGYTF. The rearrangement links TRBV4-1 to TRBJ1-2; 9 bases agree with TRBD1. Germline V gene lookup returns CDR1 MGHRA and CDR2 YSYEKL. The CDR3 runs 15 residues. After removal of 5 bases from V and 2 bases from J, the junction contained 6 bases not matched to a gene.